What follows are 22 T cell receptor beta chains derived from one specimen sequenced in a study of cytomegalovirus exposure and HLA in healthy donors. PCR employed 60 Vbeta and 13 Jbeta primers. Clones were read by immunoSEQ multiplex PCR, and TCRdb kept only the in-frame ones, dropping some. The sample has more than 95,000 clones; more than 65% are singletons. Sequencing was carried out using PBMCs. These receptors originate from a man between 18 and 35 years old in good health and CMV-seronegative.

The rearrangement joins TRBV13 to TRBJ1-1; 7 positions agree with TRBD1. V trimming: 5 bases; J trimming: 4 bases; junction bases outside the gene matches: 13. The CDR3 sequence is 16 residues long. Per germline, CDR1 PRHDT and CDR2 FYEKMQ (reference sequence). CDR3 protein: CASSQGTALAITEAFF. The CDR3 DNA reads TGTGCCAGCAGCCAAGGGACAGCTCTTGCTATCACTGAAGCTTTCTTT.

The chain carries TRBV2 and TRBJ2-7, with TRBD1 matching 7 bases. The germline CDR1 and CDR2 sequences are SNHLY and FYNNEI. The CDR3 consists of 14 residues. Trimming at V came to 2 bases and at J to 3 bases, leaving 4 bases not matched to a gene. CDR3 in DNA: TGTGCCAGCAGTGAACACCGGGACAGCTACGAGCAGTACTTC. Protein product: CASSEHRDSYEQYF.

V is TRBV6-5 and J is TRBJ1-2; 7 bases agree with TRBD1. The germline CDR1 and CDR2 sequences are MNHEY and SVGAGI. V lost 5 bases and J lost 8; bases outside the gene matches: 11. This CDR3 has 14 residues. The DNA of the CDR3 is TGTGCCAGCAGTCTCCGGGACAGAGAGTACGGCTACACCTTC. Protein product: CASSLRDREYGYTF.

The chain links TRBV11-2 to TRBJ2-1; 12 bases map to TRBD2. The CDR3 runs 18 residues. The ends lost 3 bases at V and 3 bases at J; junction bases unmatched: 9. The germline V gene has CDR1 SGHAT and CDR2 FQNNGV. CDR3 protein: CASSFPRTSGAIYNEQFF. In nucleotides, the CDR3 is TGTGCCAGCAGCTTCCCCCGGACTAGCGGGGCGATCTACAATGAGCAGTTCTTC. The variable domain in full, completed from reference TRBV11-2 and TRBJ2-1, reads EAGVAQSPRYKIIEKRQSVAFWCNPISGHATLYWYQQILGQGPKLLIQFQNNGVVDDSQLPKDRFSAERLKGVDSTLKIQPAKLEDSAVYLCASSFPRTSGAIYNEQFFGPGTRLTVL.

This rearrangement joins TRBV6-5 to TRBJ2-5; 13 nucleotides agree with TRBD2. Trimming at V came to 5 bases and at J to 4 bases, leaving 4 bases not matched to a gene. Germline V gene lookup returns CDR1 MNHEY and CDR2 SVGAGI. This CDR3 has 15 residues. DNA of the CDR3: TGTGCCAGCAGTCCTGGGACTAGCGGGGTAGAGACCCAGTACTTC. Amino acid sequence: CASSPGTSGVETQYF.

The chain joins TRBV5-4 to TRBJ2-5, with D perhaps matching TRBD1 (6 bases). This CDR3 is 13 amino acids long. Between the trimmed V and J ends, which lost 3 bases and 5 bases, there was a span of 11 bases. Per the germline V gene, CDR1 is SGHNT and CDR2 is YYREEE (reference sequence). The CDR3 DNA follows: TGTGCCAGCAGCTACAGGGTTGGGGAGACCCAGTACTTC. It is translated as CASSYRVGETQYF.

With regard to this clone: The junction and the germline gene differ at one end; a read error may be behind it. The chain employs TRBV7-9 and TRBJ1-2, with TRBD1 matching 10 bases. Germline V gives CDR1 SEHNR, CDR2 FQNEAQ (reference sequence). The length of the CDR3 is 14 residues. CDR3: CVSSSGTGDYGYTF. CDR3 in DNA: TGTGTCAGCAGCTCAGGGACAGGGGATTATGGCTACACCTTC.

The chain has TRBV9 and TRBJ1-2; D unresolved. This CDR3 is built from 15 residues. V was shortened by 3 bases and J by 1 base, with 13 bases between the two germline ends. Per the germline V gene, CDR1 is SGDLS and CDR2 is YYNGEE. The CDR3 sequence: CASSESDTFNYGYTF. CDR3 in DNA: TGTGCCAGCAGCGAGAGCGATACCTTTAACTATGGCTACACCTTC.

The chain is built from TRBV7-3 and TRBJ2-1; 10 bases match TRBD2. The CDR3 loop spans 16 amino acids. In germline, CDR1 is SGHTA, CDR2 FQGTGA. With V trimmed by 5 bases and J by 9 bases, 13 bases remained unmatched. The CDR3 DNA is TGTGCCAGCAGCGCCCGGGGGATAGCGGGGGGATGTGAGCAGTTCTTC. Translated: CASSARGIAGGCEQFF.

V is TRBV6-5 and J is TRBJ2-1; D is perhaps TRBD1 (5 bases). The CDR3 has 14 amino acids. V lost 2 bases and J 10 bases, leaving 15 bases between the germline ends. The germline gives CDR1 MNHEY, CDR2 SVGAGI. The CDR3 bases are TGTGCCAGCAGTTACGACCTGGGGCAGCCAGAGCAGTTCTTC. Amino acids: CASSYDLGQPEQFF.

The V call is TRBV5-5, the J call TRBJ2-2; TRBD1 aligns across 7 bases. The J segment lost 3 bases and the V segment lost 3 bases, leaving 5 bases of the junction unmatched. CDR3 size: 15 residues. Looked up from germline, CDR1 is SGHKS and CDR2 is YYEKEE (reference sequence). CDR3 protein: CASSSSTGYTGELFF. The CDR3 coding sequence is TGTGCCAGCAGCTCGTCGACAGGGTACACCGGGGAGCTGTTTTTT. Complete variable domain (other parts from reference TRBV5-5 and TRBJ2-2): DAGVTQSPTHLIKTRGQQVTLRCSPISGHKSVSWYQQVLGQGPQFIFQYYEKEERGRGNFPDRFSARQFPNYSSELNVNALLLGDSALYLCASSSSTGYTGELFFGEGSRLTVL.

This chain connects TRBV27 to TRBJ2-2, with unresolved D. Germline values: CDR1 MNHEY, CDR2 SMNVEV (reference sequence). Trimming left V 0 bases short and J 7 bases short, with 6 bases between. There are 13 residues in the CDR3. CDR3 in amino acids: CASSLSAYGELFF. CDR3 bases: TGTGCCAGCAGTTTATCCGCCTACGGGGAGCTGTTTTTT.

The V call is TRBV6-6, the J call TRBJ2-5; D gene ambiguous. V was clipped by 4 bases and J by 0 bases, with 6 bases between them. CDR1 is MNHNY, CDR2 SVGAGI, per germline (reference sequence). The CDR3 sequence is 13 residues long. CDR3 sequence reads: CASSSQYQETQYF. In nucleotides, the CDR3 is TGTGCCAGCAGTTCTCAGTACCAAGAGACCCAGTACTTC.

The chain combines TRBV19 with TRBJ1-2, with 10 nucleotides matching TRBD1. The V gene's germline CDR1 is LNHDA and CDR2 SQIVND (reference sequence). Unmatched junction bases numbered 11, after V lost 5 bases and J lost 8 bases. This CDR3 has 15 amino acids. Here the CDR3 reads CASSLAGTGAAGYTF. The CDR3 nucleotides read TGTGCCAGTAGTCTCGCCGGGACAGGGGCTGCCGGCTACACCTTC.

V is TRBV2 and J is TRBJ2-1, with D maybe TRBD1 (7 bases). Germline V gives CDR1 SNHLY, CDR2 FYNNEI. The CDR3 runs to 15 residues. The V gene lost 7 bases and the J gene lost 5 bases, with 18 bases spanning the gap. CDR3 sequence (DNA): TGTGCCAGCACTCCCGGCGGGACAGCCGACAATGAGCAGTTCTTC. Its translation: CASTPGGTADNEQFF.

The V gene is TRBV6-4, the J gene TRBJ2-3; 10 bases match TRBD2. With V trimmed by 3 bases and J by 1 base, 4 bases remained unmatched. The length of the CDR3 is 16 residues. Germline CDR1 and CDR2: MRHNA and SNTAGT. The CDR3 here is CASSETGTSGTDTQYF. CDR3 bases: TGTGCCAGCAGTGAAACCGGGACTAGCGGCACAGATACGCAGTATTTT.

The rearrangement links TRBV29-1 to TRBJ2-5, with D possibly matching TRBD2 (5 bases). The DNA end is a closer match to TRBJ2-7, so the J assignment may be wrong. This CDR3 is 15 amino acids long. CDR1 is SQVTM and CDR2 is ANQGSEA in the germline V gene. Here the CDR3 DNA reads TGCAGCGTTGAAGCCCTGGGTTCGGGATCCTACGAGCAGTACTTC. Amino acid sequence: CSVEALGSGSYEQYF.

This clone has a single count. The V and J genes are TRBV6-5 and TRBJ2-7; maybe TRBD2 (5 bases). The CDR3 consists of 14 residues. V lost 5 bases and J 3 bases, leaving 14 bases between the germline ends. CDR1 is MNHEY, CDR2 SVGAGI, per germline. This CDR3 is CASSRTLSGYEQYF. The CDR3, as DNA: TGTGCCAGCAGTAGGACTCTCTCCGGCTACGAGCAGTACTTC.

V gene TRBV7-8 combines with J gene TRBJ2-1; 15 bases map to TRBD2. The CDR3 consists of 19 residues. Looked up from germline, CDR1 is SGHVS and CDR2 is FQNEAQ. With V trimmed by 5 bases and J by 2 bases, 10 bases remained unmatched. The DNA of the CDR3 is TGTGCCAGCAGCAACTCGGGACTAGCGGGGGGAGGGGCCTACAATGAGCAGTTCTTC. Its translation: CASSNSGLAGGGAYNEQFF.

Only a few counts were recorded for this clone. The genes are TRBV6-6 and TRBJ1-2; D might be TRBD1 (6 bases). V lost 2 bases and J 2 bases, leaving 6 bases between the germline ends. From germline, CDR1 is MNHNY and CDR2 SVGAGI (reference sequence). This CDR3 has 13 amino acids. The CDR3 region is CASSYGQNYGYTF. The CDR3 DNA is TGTGCCAGCAGTTACGGACAGAACTATGGCTACACCTTC.

As DNA, the CDR3 is TGCGCCAGCAGCCAGCTGGACAGGGATTATGATGAGCAGTTCTTC. It codes for CASSQLDRDYDEQFF. The chain recombines TRBV4-1 with TRBJ2-1; TRBD1 matches 8 bases. After removal of 3 bases from V and 8 bases from J, the junction contained 9 bases not matched to a gene. CDR1 MGHRA and CDR2 YSYEKL come from the germline V gene. The CDR3 has 15 amino acids.

J is TRBJ1-1 and V is TRBV6-5; maybe TRBD1 (5 bases). Germline V gene sequence: CDR1 MNHEY, CDR2 SVGAGI. V shed 5 bases and J shed 3 bases, with 13 bases lying between them. CDR3 length: 14 residues. CDR3 region: CASSARTLHTEAFF. The CDR3 nucleotides read TGTGCCAGCAGTGCGCGGACATTGCACACTGAAGCTTTCTTT.